This T cell receptor beta chain appears in the sequencing data of a study of T cells in tuberculosis (dated by TCRdb to 2016 to 2019). Regarding the complete study: To characterize T cells specific for the mycobacterial lipid antigen glucose monomycolate (GMM), the study used CD1B tetramers together with high-throughput TCR immunosequencing. With around 10 people per group, a South African clinical cohort compared IGRA-negative adolescents, IGRA-positive adolescents with latent tuberculosis, and adults with active tuberculosis. General conclusions and limits of the study: Compared with IGRA-negative controls, TCR-alpha repertoires from active tuberculosis had smaller mean NN-distances to GMM-specific TCRs, which suggests that these TCRs underwent clonal expansion. An accuracy of 80% to 90% (AUROC around 0.91) was reached by a classifier using the diverse GMM-specific repertoire, compared with 70% accuracy when GEM motif frequencies were used. The smaller NN-distances in active tuberculosis patients were driven in part by shorter CDR3-alpha lengths, while the difference seen for TCR-beta was not statistically significant. Clinical samples were selected based on the availability of cryopreserved specimens, with adults included as active tuberculosis cases and adolescents included as controls.

At study entry, a tuberculin skin test and the QuantiFERON-TB GOLD In-Tube IGRA were used to screen adolescents for latent tuberculosis infection. Immunosequencing was performed on unsorted cryopreserved PBMC and covered approximately 100,000 T cells per clinical donor on average. Eleven high schools in the Worcester region of the Western Cape, South Africa, served as enrollment sites for adolescents aged 12 to 18 years. Ten or so M. tuberculosis-infected adolescents and some ten uninfected adolescents, matched for age and sex, were selected. PBMC from adolescents were isolated by density centrifugation from freshly drawn heparinized blood and then cryopreserved. The sample holds a few counts of this clone. Its antigen is not yet known. Per-base qualities were not stored, and no clone one base away is much larger. CDR1 SGHNT and CDR2 YYREEE are derived from the germline V gene (reference sequence). Including cysteine and phenylalanine, the CDR3 has 14 amino acids. The only DNA kept is the CDR3, 42 bases in frame from the first base. The V end gives up 4 bases and the J end 5 bases, leaving 9 bases in the junction not matched to a gene.

TCR libraries were generated with the immunoSEQ multiplex PCR assay, using TCR-beta and/or TCR-alpha/delta assays for each sample. The amplified TCR libraries were sequenced on the Illumina high-throughput platform. The original methods were these. Clustering and dimensionality reduction relied on pairwise TCRdist distances among GMM-specific receptors from T cells that were either sorted ex vivo or expanded in vitro. Each clinical repertoire was scored by mean NN-distance, the average TCRdist to the nearest 10% of tetramer-positive reference sequences. To compute GEM TCR motif frequency, the fraction of unique TCRs matching known GEM sequences by V/J usage and CDR3 length was calculated. Active tuberculosis was classified by linear discriminant analysis with leave-one-out cross-validation, implemented in scikit-learn. TCRdb re-hosts the immuneACCESS table, in-frame sequences only. Its copies lack some clones; in the studies checked, an unresolved V gene accounts for under half of them, and the cause for the rest is not known. V, J and clone size are those of that table, while D and trimming were read from the DNA. In all, the sample holds roughly 28,000 clones, and around 89% of those were seen once. Roughly 6.2% of the sample goes to the ten largest clones.

The sample comprised PBMCs. The receptor's source is a donor between 10 and 35 years old with latent tuberculosis or without tuberculosis infection. The V and J segments used are TRBV5-4 and TRBJ2-7; TRBD1 lines up with 7 middle nucleotides. The DNA sequence follows: TGTGCCAGCAGCCCAATGACAGGGCTGGACGAGCAGTACTTC. It translates as CASSPMTGLDEQYF.